Below are 13 T cell receptor beta chains sequenced from a single sample in a study of memory CD4+ T cells and cytomegalovirus serostatus. The table came from immunoSEQ multiplex PCR; TCRdb's copy has only in-frame clones and leaves some out. This table holds roughly 42,000 clones, approximately 84% found once. Single viable CD3+CD4+CD8-CD45RO+ cells were sorted as the memory CD4+ T cells. Sequencing was carried out using memory CD4+ T cells from blood. The source of these receptors is an adult in good health and CMV-seronegative.

This sequence joins TRBV5-4 and TRBJ2-3, with D tentatively TRBD1 or TRBD2 (5 bases each). The germline V gene encodes CDR1 SGHNT and CDR2 YYREEE (reference sequence). The CDR3 is 14 residues long. The V end lost 2 bases, the J end lost 5 bases, and 12 bases lay between the germline ends. CDR3: CASSFWGKGDTQYF. The CDR3, as DNA: TGTGCCAGCAGCTTTTGGGGGAAGGGAGATACGCAGTATTTT.

The chain is built from TRBV23-1 and TRBJ1-5; the match to TRBD1 covers 9 bases. TRBV23-1 is noted as an ORF with a role that remains uncertain. V trimming: 2 bases; J trimming: 1 base; junction bases outside the gene matches: 9. CDR3 size: 18 residues. The CDR3 region has the DNA TGCGCCAGCAGTCAAATGGACAGGGGCGCTCGGAGCAATCAGCCCCAGCATTTT. This gives the protein CASSQMDRGARSNQPQHF.

The rearrangement links TRBV28 to TRBJ1-3; the match to TRBD1 covers 8 bases. Germline loops: CDR1 MDHEN, CDR2 SYDVKM. The CDR3 covers 16 residues. With 2 bases clipped from V and 8 bases from J, the junction kept 11 bases outside the gene matches. CDR3 coding DNA: TGTGCCAGCAGTTTACCCGGACAGGGATTGGGAGACACCATATATTTT. It specifies CASSLPGQGLGDTIYF.

V usage is TRBV27 and J usage is TRBJ2-6; D not certain. Germline-derived CDR1 and CDR2 are MNHEY and SMNVEV (reference sequence). CDR3 size: 14 residues. V gave up 0 bases and J gave up 6 bases, with 6 bases separating them. Here the CDR3 reads CASSLSGTANVLTF. The CDR3 coding sequence is TGTGCCAGCAGTTTATCAGGCACGGCCAACGTCCTGACTTTC. Full variable domain (rest looked up from reference TRBV27 and TRBJ2-6): EAQVTQNPRYLITVTGKKLTVTCSQNMNHEYMSWYRQDPGLGLRQIYYSMNVEVTDKGDVPEGYKVSRKEKRNFPLILESPSPNQTSLYFCASSLSGTANVLTFGAGSRLTVL.

The CDR3 DNA reads TGTGCCAGCTCACCTTCGACCAAACCTTATCACAATGAGCAGTTCTTC. This codes for CASSPSTKPYHNEQFF. The chain carries TRBV18 and TRBJ2-1; no clear D. Germline CDR1 and CDR2: KGHSH and LQKENI. The V gene lost 3 bases and the J gene lost 5 bases, with 17 bases spanning the gap. The CDR3 runs 16 residues.

The V call is TRBV6-6, the J call TRBJ2-7; 11 bases are shared with TRBD2. Trimming removed 0 bases from V and 4 bases from J; junction bases left unmatched: 5. CDR1 and CDR2 from the germline V gene are MNHNY and SVGAGI (reference sequence). The CDR3 loop spans 16 amino acids. The CDR3 DNA reads TGTGCCAGCAGTTACTCACGACTAGCGGGAACTTACGAGCAGTACTTC. The encoded protein is CASSYSRLAGTYEQYF.

This clone was counted a few times. The chain links TRBV5-1 to TRBJ1-1, with D maybe TRBD1 (5 bases). Germline V gene data show CDR1 as SGHRS and CDR2 as YFSETQ. Trimming removed 6 bases from V and 1 base from J, with 10 bases in between. There are 13 residues in the CDR3. CDR3: CASNPGGNTEAFF. DNA for the CDR3: TGCGCCAGCAACCCGGGGGGGAACACTGAAGCTTTCTTT.

J is TRBJ1-1 and V is TRBV10-1; D gene uncertain. Germline CDR1 and CDR2: WNHNN and SYGVQD (reference sequence). With 0 bases removed from V and 3 bases from J, the gap between germline ends came to 8 bases. The CDR3 is 14 amino acids. CDR3 sequence: CASSESGSYTEAFF. As DNA, the CDR3 is TGCGCCAGCAGTGAGTCGGGGTCATACACTGAAGCTTTCTTT.

The chain joins TRBV2 to TRBJ2-1; TRBD2 matches at 10 bases. With 10 bases clipped from V and 5 bases from J, the junction kept 5 bases outside the gene matches. Germline V gene lookup returns CDR1 SNHLY and CDR2 FYNNEI. This CDR3 region has 13 residues. CDR3 sequence (DNA): TGTGCCACCCAGCGGGGGGGCAACAATGAGCAGTTCTTC. Protein sequence: CATQRGGNNEQFF.

The chain carries TRBV7-6 and TRBJ1-1; 8 bases agree with TRBD1. V gave up 6 bases and J gave up 6 bases; unmatched junction bases: 9. The CDR3 totals 14 residues. Germline-derived CDR1 and CDR2 are SGHVS and FNYEAQ. The CDR3 protein is CASRMTGELSEAFF. The CDR3 region has the DNA TGTGCCAGCAGGATGACAGGGGAATTATCTGAAGCTTTCTTT. Full variable domain (rest looked up from reference TRBV7-6 and TRBJ1-1): GAGVSQSPRYKVTKRGQDVALRCDPISGHVSLYWYRQALGQGPEFLTYFNYEAQQDKSGLPNDRFSAERPEGSISTLTIQRTEQRDSAMYRCASRMTGELSEAFFGQGTRLTVV.

This clone was counted once. V usage is TRBV5-1 and J usage is TRBJ2-2; 9 positions agree with TRBD1. Germline-derived CDR1 and CDR2 are SGHRS and YFSETQ. The CDR3 runs 14 residues. The ends lost 6 bases at V and 4 bases at J; junction bases unmatched: 4. The CDR3 here is CASTTTGGTGELFF. The CDR3 nucleotides are TGCGCCAGCACAACGACAGGGGGCACCGGGGAGCTGTTTTTT.

V gene TRBV7-6 combines with J gene TRBJ2-3, with TRBD2 identical over 13 bases. V lost 2 bases to trimming and J lost 5 bases; unmatched junction nucleotides: 7. Germline V CDR1 and CDR2: SGHVS, FNYEAQ. The CDR3 spans 17 residues. In DNA form, the CDR3 reads TGTGCCAGCAGCTTACCAACTAGCGGGGGGGGAAAAGATACGCAGTATTTT. Encoded protein: CASSLPTSGGGKDTQYF.

The CDR3 protein is CASSIGQAVETQYF. CDR3 DNA sequence: TGCGCCAGCAGCATCGGACAGGCGGTAGAGACCCAGTACTTC. The chain combines TRBV5-1 with TRBJ2-5, with 7 bases matching TRBD1. CDR1 is SGHRS and CDR2 is YFSETQ in the germline V gene. The CDR3 contains 14 residues. The V gene end was trimmed by 4 bases and the J gene end by 4 bases; junction bases not matched to a gene: 7. The variable domain in full, with the rest retrieved from reference TRBV5-1 and TRBJ2-5, is KAGVTQTPRYLIKTRGQQVTLSCSPISGHRSVSWYQQTPGQGLQFLFEYFSETQRNKGNFPGRFSGRQFSNSRSEMNVSTLELGDSALYLCASSIGQAVETQYFGPGTRLLVL.